Below, 23 T cell receptor beta chains from the same sample are listed, as sequenced in a study of T cell responses to AZD1222 COVID-19 vaccine. Sequencing was performed with immunoSEQ multiplex PCR; in TCRdb, only in-frame clones are kept and a portion is missing. The sample yields fewer than 120,000 clones, 85% to 95% seen once. The starting material was peripheral blood, obtained on day 0 of AZD1222 vaccination. These receptors were collected from an adult in good health.

The rearrangement uses TRBV6-4 and TRBJ1-5; D call uncertain. The CDR3 totals 13 residues. The germline V gene has CDR1 MRHNA and CDR2 SNTAGT. Trimming shortened V by 2 bases and J by 7 bases, and 9 bases separated the two germline ends. The CDR3 coding sequence is TGTGCCAGCAGTGACGGACTCTTCCAGCCCCAGCATTTT. It translates to CASSDGLFQPQHF.

This clone has only one observation. This chain links TRBV21-1 with TRBJ1-1; the tabulated D call, TRBD1, remains unverified against the DNA. TRBV21-1 is an annotated pseudogene. CDR3 length: 16 amino acids. The CDR3 bases are TGTGCCAGCAGCAACCGTTACAGGGTTGAGGGCACTGAAGCTTTCTTT. Translating it yields CASSNRYRVEGTEAFF.

This clone was seen a single time. V gene TRBV6-5 combines with J gene TRBJ1-3; D is perhaps TRBD1 (5 bases). The CDR3 is made up of 14 amino acids. The ends were cut back, 6 bases at V and 4 bases at J, with 13 bases in the middle. CDR1 is MNHEY, CDR2 SVGAGI, per germline. CDR3 in DNA: TGTGCCAGCAGAGCAGGGACCTTCGGAAACACCATATATTTT. It yields the protein CASRAGTFGNTIYF.

V and J are TRBV27 and TRBJ1-6; no reliable D call. There are 14 residues in the CDR3. The germline V gene encodes CDR1 MNHEY and CDR2 SMNVEV (reference sequence). V was trimmed by 2 bases and J by 10 bases, leaving 12 bases between them. CDR3 sequence: CASSLMELGSPLHF. The CDR3 DNA sequence: TGTGCCAGCAGTTTAATGGAGTTAGGCTCACCCCTCCACTTT.

The chain links TRBV24-1 to TRBJ2-2; 7 bases align to TRBD1. CDR1 KGHDR and CDR2 SFDVKD come from the germline V gene. The CDR3 covers 14 residues. V gave up 6 bases and J gave up 3 bases; unmatched junction bases: 3. The CDR3 nucleotides are TGTGCCACCAGTCGGCAGGGGGACACCGGGGAGCTGTTTTTT. As protein: CATSRQGDTGELFF.

This rearrangement joins TRBV11-2 to TRBJ2-2; D may be TRBD1 or TRBD2 (5 bases each). Germline assignment: CDR1 SGHAT and CDR2 FQNNGV. The CDR3 covers 18 residues. The V and J ends lost 0 bases and 5 bases respectively, with 19 bases between them. The CDR3 spells CASSLDLSPGEGTGELFF. CDR3 nucleotides: TGTGCCAGCAGCTTAGATCTATCGCCGGGCGAGGGGACCGGGGAGCTGTTTTTT.

The V call is TRBV5-5, the J call TRBJ2-3; 10 nucleotides agree with TRBD2. Germline CDR1 and CDR2: SGHKS and YYEKEE (reference sequence). The CDR3 runs 16 residues. The V and J ends lost 2 bases and 3 bases, in that order; junction bases with no gene match: 6. CDR3 amino acids: CASSFLSGGATDTQYF. The CDR3 DNA follows: TGTGCCAGCAGCTTCTTGAGCGGGGGGGCTACAGATACGCAGTATTTT.

The chain is built from TRBV28 and TRBJ1-6, with a possible D match to TRBD1 (5 bases). The CDR3 extends over 15 amino acids. Germline values: CDR1 MDHEN, CDR2 SYDVKM. V was trimmed by 6 bases and J by 8 bases, leaving 17 bases between them. Here the CDR3 reads CASRLGVVSYSPLHF. The CDR3 DNA is TGTGCCAGCAGACTAGGGGTTGTTAGTTATTCACCCCTCCACTTT.

J is TRBJ1-2 and V is TRBV2; D ambiguous. Trimming took 0 bases from V and 2 from J, leaving 7 bases between them. The CDR3 runs 14 residues. Germline lookup yields CDR1 SNHLY and CDR2 FYNNEI. The CDR3 sequence is CASSEAPGNYGYTF. DNA of the CDR3: TGTGCCAGCAGTGAAGCGCCAGGAAACTATGGCTACACCTTC.

The V and J genes are TRBV2 and TRBJ1-6; D might be TRBD1 (6 bases). Trimming removed 7 bases from V and 11 bases from J, with 21 bases in between. The CDR3 has 15 amino acids. The germline V gene has CDR1 SNHLY and CDR2 FYNNEI. CDR3 coding DNA: TGTGCCAGCACCCCAGGGGACGAGGTCACGACACCCCTCCACTTT. It specifies CASTPGDEVTTPLHF.

This chain uses TRBV11-2 with TRBJ2-3, with TRBD2 matching 10 bases. The CDR3 consists of 15 residues. The junction had 9 bases not matched to a gene; V was cut back by 3 bases and J by 9 bases. Per germline, CDR1 SGHAT and CDR2 FQNNGV. CDR3 amino acids: CASSFRLAGDQTQYF. CDR3 nucleotide sequence: TGTGCCAGCAGCTTCCGGCTAGCGGGGGATCAGACGCAGTATTTT.

V and J are TRBV5-4 and TRBJ2-3; 7 positions match TRBD2. Unmatched junction bases numbered 2, after V lost 3 bases and J lost 1 base. The CDR3 covers 14 residues. Germline V gene sequence: CDR1 SGHNT, CDR2 YYREEE (reference sequence). CDR3: CASSSAGRTDTQYF. In DNA form, the CDR3 reads TGTGCCAGCAGCTCAGCGGGGCGCACAGATACGCAGTATTTT.

V usage is TRBV6-5 and J usage is TRBJ1-5; D is possibly TRBD1 (5 bases). From germline, CDR1 is MNHEY and CDR2 SVGAGI. Trimming left V 7 bases short and J 2 bases short, with 15 bases between. This CDR3 is built from 15 residues. Written as DNA, the CDR3 is TGTGCCAGCAACCCCGGGGCAAACGGCAATCAGCCCCAGCATTTT. Translation gives CASNPGANGNQPQHF.

The J gene is TRBJ2-1, the V gene TRBV29-1, with no clear D. This CDR3 spans 11 amino acids. CDR1 is SQVTM and CDR2 is ANQGSEA in the germline V gene. Between the trimmed V and J ends, which lost 6 bases and 4 bases, there was a span of 7 bases. The CDR3 protein is CSVPQYNEQFF. CDR3 nucleotide sequence: TGCAGCGTGCCGCAATACAATGAGCAGTTCTTC.

The rearrangement joins TRBV11-3 to TRBJ2-7; D call uncertain. Germline loops: CDR1 SGHNT, CDR2 YENEEA. V was trimmed by 5 bases and J by 2 bases, leaving 7 bases between them. The CDR3 sequence is 12 residues long. The chain's CDR3 is CASSAGTYEQYF. The CDR3 coding sequence is TGTGCCAGCAGCGCTGGGACCTACGAGCAGTACTTC. The variable domain in full, with the rest retrieved from reference TRBV11-3 and TRBJ2-7, is EAGVVQSPRYKIIEKKQPVAFWCNPISGHNTLYWYLQNLGQGPELLIRYENEEAVDDSQLPKDRFSAERLKGVDSTLKIQPAELGDSAVYLCASSAGTYEQYFGPGTRLTVT.

This rearrangement joins TRBV12-3 or TRBV12-4 to TRBJ2-1, with 8 positions matching TRBD2. The V and J ends lost 8 bases and 6 bases, in that order; junction bases with no gene match: 3. This CDR3 is 12 amino acids long. DNA for the CDR3: TGTGCCAGCTGCGGGGGGCCCAATGAGCAGTTCTTC. Translating it yields CASCGGPNEQFF.

This chain links TRBV29-1 with TRBJ2-1; D possibly corresponds to TRBD2 (6 bases). Trimming pared 7 bases from V and 4 bases from J, leaving 20 bases between. The CDR3 loop spans 15 amino acids. CDR1 SQVTM and CDR2 ANQGSEA come from the germline V gene. CDR3 sequence: CSARGGDAGYNEQFF. The CDR3, as DNA: TGCAGCGCAAGGGGTGGCGACGCGGGGTACAATGAGCAGTTCTTC.

This clone was counted between two and nine times. In DNA, the CDR3 is TGTGCCAGCAGCTTCCCAGAAACAGGGAAAGGGGAGACCCAGTACTTC. It yields the protein CASSFPETGKGETQYF. The chain is built from TRBV5-6 and TRBJ2-5, with a tentative D call TRBD1 (6 bases). The CDR3 is 16 amino acids. The V end lost 2 bases, the J end lost 5 bases, and 19 bases lay between the germline ends. The germline V gene has CDR1 SGHDT and CDR2 YYEEEE.

The rearrangement links TRBV30 to TRBJ2-7, with TRBD1 matching 7 bases. V was pared by 4 bases and J by 4 bases, with 7 bases of the junction left unmatched. This CDR3 region has 13 residues. Germline loops: CDR1 GTSNPN, CDR2 SVGIG (reference sequence). In DNA, the CDR3 is TGTGCCTGGACTCGGGACAGATCTTACGAGCAGTACTTC. Its translation is CAWTRDRSYEQYF.

The chain uses TRBV19 and TRBJ2-5; 12 positions match TRBD2. Germline loops: CDR1 LNHDA, CDR2 SQIVND (reference sequence). The V and J ends lost 5 bases and 4 bases, in that order; junction bases with no gene match: 5. The CDR3 consists of 15 residues. DNA of the CDR3: TGTGCCAGTAGTCTACGGACTAGCGGGGCAGAGACCCAGTACTTC. Protein: CASSLRTSGAETQYF.

V is TRBV12-3 or TRBV12-4 and J is TRBJ2-5; D not resolved. The length of the CDR3 is 13 residues. Trimming cost V 4 bases and J 4 bases, with 10 bases left between them. The CDR3 region is CASSSRALETQYF. The CDR3 DNA reads as TGTGCCAGCAGTTCCCGGGCCCTAGAGACCCAGTACTTC.

The chain uses TRBV18 and TRBJ2-7; D possibly matches TRBD1 or TRBD2 (5 bases each). CDR1 KGHSH and CDR2 LQKENI come from the germline V gene. CDR3 length: 13 residues. Trimming took 5 bases from V and 0 from J, leaving 8 bases between them. The CDR3 DNA follows: TGTGCCAGCTCAGGGGACCTCTCCTACGAGCAGTACTTC. Its protein product is CASSGDLSYEQYF.

The chain joins TRBV6-5 to TRBJ2-5, with 7 nucleotides matching TRBD2. V lost 7 bases, J lost 7 bases, and 6 bases stayed unmatched. This CDR3 spans 12 amino acids. CDR1 and CDR2 from the germline V gene are MNHEY and SVGAGI. In DNA, the CDR3 is TGTGCCAGCACTGCGGCGGGGGTGACCCAGTACTTC. It encodes CASTAAGVTQYF.